This TCR beta chain was documented in a study of cytomegalovirus exposure and HLA in healthy donors. The study, taken as a whole, reports: In a later analysis, 15,000 to 20,000 TCR beta sequences were associated with HLA alleles at 0.05 false discovery rate.

Primers for the PCR totalled 60 Vbeta and 13 Jbeta. TCRdb's copy holds only in-frame clones and misses some; the assay was immunoSEQ multiplex PCR. The sample includes 75,000 to 85,000 clones. Concerning this clone: Its cognate antigen is unknown.

The sample was PBMCs. The receptor was derived from a man aged 50 to 60 in good health and CMV-seronegative.

The DNA of the CDR3 is TGTGCCAGCAGCCCTGGACAGGGAAATGAAAAACTGTTTTTT. It is translated as CASSPGQGNEKLFF. The genes are TRBV13 and TRBJ1-4; 8 bases align to TRBD1. CDR1 is PRHDT and CDR2 is FYEKMQ in the germline V gene (reference sequence). J lost 5 bases, V lost 5 bases, and 4 bases had no gene match. The CDR3 has 14 residues.